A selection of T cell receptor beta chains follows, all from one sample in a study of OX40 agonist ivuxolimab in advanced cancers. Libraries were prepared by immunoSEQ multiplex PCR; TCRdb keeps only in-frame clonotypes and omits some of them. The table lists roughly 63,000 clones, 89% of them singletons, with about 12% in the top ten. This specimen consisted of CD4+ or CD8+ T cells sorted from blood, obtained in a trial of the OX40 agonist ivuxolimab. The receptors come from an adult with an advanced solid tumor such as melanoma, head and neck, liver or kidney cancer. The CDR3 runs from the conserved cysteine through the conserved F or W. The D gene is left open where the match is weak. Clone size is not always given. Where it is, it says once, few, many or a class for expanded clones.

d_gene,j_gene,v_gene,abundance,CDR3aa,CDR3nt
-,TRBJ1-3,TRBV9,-,CASSGTWGSGNTIYF,TGTGCCAGCAGCGGGACCTGGGGGTCTGGAAACACCATATATTTT
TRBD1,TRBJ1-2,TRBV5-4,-,CASSEQGTNYGYTF,TGTGCCAGCAGCGAACAGGGGACTAACTATGGCTACACCTTC
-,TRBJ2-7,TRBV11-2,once,CASSLGTGTYEQYF,TGTGCCAGCAGCTTAGGGACCGGGACTTACGAGCAGTACTTC
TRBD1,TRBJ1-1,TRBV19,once,CASSIDVGRGWPEAFF,TGTGCCAGTAGTATAGATGTTGGCAGGGGGTGGCCTGAAGCTTTCTTT
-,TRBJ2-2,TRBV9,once,CASSVDYPTGELFF,TGTGCCAGCAGCGTAGATTATCCGACCGGGGAGCTGTTTTTT
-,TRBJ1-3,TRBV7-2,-,CASSQTRTSGNTIYF,TGTGCCAGCAGCCAGACACGCACCTCTGGAAACACCATATATTTT
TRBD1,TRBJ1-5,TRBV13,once,CASSLGTDNQPQHF,TGTGCCAGCAGCCTGGGGACAGACAATCAGCCCCAGCATTTT
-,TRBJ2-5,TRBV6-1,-,CASSSQVGETQYF,TGTGCCAGCAGCTCACAGGTAGGAGAGACCCAGTACTTC
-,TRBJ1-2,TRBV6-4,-,CASSDSGGYGYTF,TGTGCCAGCAGTGACTCCGGAGGCTATGGCTACACCTTC
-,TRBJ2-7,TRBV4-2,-,CASSQDLRSSYEQYF,TGTGCCAGCAGCCAAGATCTTAGGAGCTCCTACGAGCAGTACTTC
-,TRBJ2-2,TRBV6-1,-,CASSEQGYTGELFF,TGTGCCAGCAGTGAACAGGGGTACACCGGGGAGCTGTTTTTT
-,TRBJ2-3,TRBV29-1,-,CSVYDNTDTQYF,TGCAGCGTTTACGACAACACAGATACGCAGTATTTT
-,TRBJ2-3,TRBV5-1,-,CASSLSGGRASRTDTQYF,TGCGCCAGCAGCTTGTCCGGGGGACGAGCTTCACGCACAGATACGCAGTATTTT
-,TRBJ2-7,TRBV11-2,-,CASSLVRIYEQYF,TGTGCCAGCAGCTTAGTGCGCATCTACGAGCAGTACTTC
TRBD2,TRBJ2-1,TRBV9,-,CASGSGAYNEQFF,TGTGCCAGCGGGAGCGGGGCATACAATGAGCAGTTCTTC
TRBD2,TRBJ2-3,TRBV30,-,CAWERGTQYF,TGTGCCTGGGAGCGGGGTACGCAGTATTTT
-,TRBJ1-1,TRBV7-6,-,CASSPARGMNTEAFF,TGTGCCAGCAGCCCCGCTCGGGGAATGAACACTGAAGCTTTCTTT
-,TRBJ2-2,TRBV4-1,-,CASSHGGGNTGELFF,TGCGCCAGCAGCCATGGAGGGGGGAACACCGGGGAGCTGTTTTTT
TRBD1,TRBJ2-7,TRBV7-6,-,CASSLARGSYEQYF,TGTGCCAGCAGCTTAGCCAGGGGGTCCTACGAGCAGTACTTC
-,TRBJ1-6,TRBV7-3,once,CASSFGGTNSPLHF,TGTGCCAGCAGCTTTGGAGGGACCAATTCACCCCTCCACTTT